The clone carrying this T cell receptor beta chain was detected many times. Its antigen remains unknown. This entry is derived from a study of response to subunit inactivated influenza vaccine. Study conclusions and caveats: Authors proposed each seasonal influenza vaccination draws in few new T cells.

Germline CDR1 is MNHEY and CDR2 is SMNVEV (reference sequence). The CDR3 length is 15 residues. The V and J ends lost 6 bases and 5 bases, in that order; junction bases with no gene match: 10. Each CDR3 protein gets one entry after TCRdb re-called the RT-PCR reads with MiXCR. The table has hundreds of thousands of distinct CDR3 sequences, around 8% seen once. The sequence was obtained from a man aged 50-75 years who received an inactivated influenza vaccine. The material sequenced was PBMCs from blood, taken approximately 25 months after vaccination. V gene TRBV27 combines with J gene TRBJ2-7; 10 bases are shared with TRBD1. The CDR3 loop reads CASRELWDRGHEQYF. As DNA, the CDR3 is TGTGCCAGCAGGGAATTATGGGACAGGGGCCACGAGCAGTACTTC.